The present T cell receptor (beta chain) was sequenced within a study of blood T cell repertoires in COVID-19. Study in general: COVID-19 samples, acute and convalescent, were from the United States, Italy and Spain.

Trimming cost V 8 bases and J 2 bases, with 21 bases left between them. CDR1 and CDR2 from the germline V gene are LGHDT and YNNKEL (reference sequence). The CDR3 sequence is 16 residues long. Using immunoSEQ multiplex PCR, the repertoire was profiled, and TCRdb retains in-frame clones only, with some absent. The repertoire has some 190,000 clones, roughly nine tenths of them found once; the top ten carry around 1.1%. The chain couples TRBV3-1 (or the pseudogene TRBV3-2) to TRBJ1-1, with D unclear. The sequenced sample was peripheral blood. This TCR came from a man aged 30 to 45 with acute or convalescent COVID-19. In nucleotides, the CDR3 is TGTGCCAGCGAACTCGGTGCAGCGCGGGGAAACACTGAAGCTTTCTTT. Its translation is CASELGAARGNTEAFF.